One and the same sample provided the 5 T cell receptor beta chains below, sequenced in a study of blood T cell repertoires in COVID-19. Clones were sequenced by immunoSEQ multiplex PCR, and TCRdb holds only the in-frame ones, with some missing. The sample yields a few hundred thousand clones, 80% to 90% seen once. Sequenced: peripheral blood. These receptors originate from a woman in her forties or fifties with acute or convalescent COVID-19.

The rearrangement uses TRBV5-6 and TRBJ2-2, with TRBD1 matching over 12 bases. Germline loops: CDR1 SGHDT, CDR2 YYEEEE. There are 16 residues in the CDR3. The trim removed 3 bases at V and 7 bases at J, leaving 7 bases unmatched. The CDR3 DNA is TGTGCCAGCAGCTCCGGGACAGGGGGCCCCCACGGGGAGCTGTTTTTT. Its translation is CASSSGTGGPHGELFF.

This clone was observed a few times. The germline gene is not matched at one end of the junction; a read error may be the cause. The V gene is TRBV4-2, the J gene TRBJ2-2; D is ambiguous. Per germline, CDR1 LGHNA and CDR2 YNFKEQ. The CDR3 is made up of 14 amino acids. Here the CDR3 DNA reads TGTGCCAGCAGCCCAAACACGAAAACCGGGGAGCTGTTTTTT. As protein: CASSPNTKTGELFF.

The CDR3 nucleotides read TGCAGCGTTGTGGCGTTCGACCTCGGGTTCTACGAGCAGTACTTC. Amino acid sequence: CSVVAFDLGFYEQYF. V usage is TRBV29-1 and J usage is TRBJ2-7; no reliable D call. Germline V CDR1 and CDR2: SQVTM, ANQGSEA. Trimming took off 4 bases at V and 3 bases at J, with 19 bases between the two ends. This CDR3 is 15 amino acids long.

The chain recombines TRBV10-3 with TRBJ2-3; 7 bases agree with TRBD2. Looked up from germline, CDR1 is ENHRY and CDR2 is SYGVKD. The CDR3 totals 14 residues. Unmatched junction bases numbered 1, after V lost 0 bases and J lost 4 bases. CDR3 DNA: TGTGCCATCAGTGAGTCGGCGGGGGCAGATACGCAGTATTTT. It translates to CAISESAGADTQYF.

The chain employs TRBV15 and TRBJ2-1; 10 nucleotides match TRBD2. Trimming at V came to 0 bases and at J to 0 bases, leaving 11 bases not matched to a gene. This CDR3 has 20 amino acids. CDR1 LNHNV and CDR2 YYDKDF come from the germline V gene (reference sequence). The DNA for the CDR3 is TGTGCCACCAGCAGAGATCGGGTAGCGGGGGGACCGAGCTCCTACAATGAGCAGTTCTTC. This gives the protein CATSRDRVAGGPSSYNEQFF. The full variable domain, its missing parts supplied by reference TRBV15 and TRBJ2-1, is DAMVIQNPRYQVTQFGKPVTLSCSQTLNHNVMYWYQQKSSQAPKLLFHYYDKDFNNEADTPDNFQSRRPNTSFCFLDIRSPGLGDTAMYLCATSRDRVAGGPSSYNEQFFGPGTRLTVL.